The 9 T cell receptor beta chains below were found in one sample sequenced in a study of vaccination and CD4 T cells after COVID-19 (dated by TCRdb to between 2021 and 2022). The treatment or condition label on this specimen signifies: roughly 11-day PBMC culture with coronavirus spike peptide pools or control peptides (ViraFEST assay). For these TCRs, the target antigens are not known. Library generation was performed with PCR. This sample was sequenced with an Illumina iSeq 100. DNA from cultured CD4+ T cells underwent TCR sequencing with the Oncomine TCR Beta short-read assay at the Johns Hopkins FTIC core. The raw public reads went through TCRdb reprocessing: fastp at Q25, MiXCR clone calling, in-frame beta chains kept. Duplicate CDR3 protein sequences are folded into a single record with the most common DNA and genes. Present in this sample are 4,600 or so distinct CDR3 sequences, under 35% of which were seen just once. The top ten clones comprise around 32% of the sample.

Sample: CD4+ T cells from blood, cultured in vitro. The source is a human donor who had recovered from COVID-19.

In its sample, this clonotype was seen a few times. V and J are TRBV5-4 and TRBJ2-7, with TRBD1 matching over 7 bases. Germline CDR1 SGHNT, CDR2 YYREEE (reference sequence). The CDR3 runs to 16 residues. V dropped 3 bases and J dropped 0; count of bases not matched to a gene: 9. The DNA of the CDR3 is TGTGCCAGCAGCTCCGGGACAGCCAGGAGCTCCTACGAGCAGTACTTC. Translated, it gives CASSSGTARSSYEQYF.

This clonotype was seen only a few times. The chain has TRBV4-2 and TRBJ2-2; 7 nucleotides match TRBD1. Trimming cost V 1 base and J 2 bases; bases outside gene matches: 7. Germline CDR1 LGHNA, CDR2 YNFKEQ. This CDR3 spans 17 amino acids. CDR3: CASSQGPGTANTGELFF. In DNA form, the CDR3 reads TGTGCCAGCAGCCAAGGTCCGGGGACAGCTAACACCGGGGAGCTGTTTTTT.

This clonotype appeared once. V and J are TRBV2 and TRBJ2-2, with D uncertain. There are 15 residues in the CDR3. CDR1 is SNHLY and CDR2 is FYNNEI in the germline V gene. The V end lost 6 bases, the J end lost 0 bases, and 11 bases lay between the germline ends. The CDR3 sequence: CASRGDGANTGELFF. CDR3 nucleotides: TGTGCCAGCAGGGGTGACGGAGCGAACACCGGGGAGCTGTTTTTT. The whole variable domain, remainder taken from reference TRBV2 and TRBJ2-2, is EPEVTQTPSHQVTQMGQEVILRCVPISNHLYFYWYRQILGQKVEFLVSFYNNEISEKSEIFDDQFSVERPDGSNFTLKIRSTKLEDSAMYFCASRGDGANTGELFFGEGSRLTVL.

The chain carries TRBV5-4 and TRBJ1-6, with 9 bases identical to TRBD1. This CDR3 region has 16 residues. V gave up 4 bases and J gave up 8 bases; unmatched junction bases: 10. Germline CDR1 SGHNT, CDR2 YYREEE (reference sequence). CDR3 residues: CASSPPGQGTHSPLHF. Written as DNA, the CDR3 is TGTGCCAGCAGCCCTCCGGGACAGGGAACCCATTCACCCCTCCACTTT.

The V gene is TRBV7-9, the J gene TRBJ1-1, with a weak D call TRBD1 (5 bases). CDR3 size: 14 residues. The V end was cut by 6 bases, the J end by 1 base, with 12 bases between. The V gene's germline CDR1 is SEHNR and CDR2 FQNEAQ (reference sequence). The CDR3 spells CASRAGQANTEAFF. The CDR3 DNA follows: TGTGCCAGCAGAGCAGGACAAGCGAACACTGAAGCTTTCTTT.

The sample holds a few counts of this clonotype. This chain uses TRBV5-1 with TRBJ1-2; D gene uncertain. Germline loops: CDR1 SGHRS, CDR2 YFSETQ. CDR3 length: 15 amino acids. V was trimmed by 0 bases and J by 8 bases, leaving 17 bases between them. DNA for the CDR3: TGCGCCAGCAGCTTGGCCCCGGGGTTAGGTCGAGGCTACACCTTC. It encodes CASSLAPGLGRGYTF. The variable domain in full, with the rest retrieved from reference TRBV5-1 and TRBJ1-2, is KAGVTQTPRYLIKTRGQQVTLSCSPISGHRSVSWYQQTPGQGLQFLFEYFSETQRNKGNFPGRFSGRQFSNSRSEMNVSTLELGDSALYLCASSLAPGLGRGYTFGSGTRLTVV.

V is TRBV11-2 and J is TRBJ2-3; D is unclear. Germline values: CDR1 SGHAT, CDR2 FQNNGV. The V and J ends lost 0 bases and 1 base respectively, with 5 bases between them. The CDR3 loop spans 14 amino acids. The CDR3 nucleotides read TGTGCCAGCAGCTTAGATCGGGGCACAGATACGCAGTATTTT. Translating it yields CASSLDRGTDTQYF.

The CDR3 nucleotides read TGTGCCAGCAGTTACTCGTTTAGCAGAACCTACGAGCAGTACTTC. The encoded protein is CASSYSFSRTYEQYF. The chain joins TRBV6-2 or TRBV6-3 to TRBJ2-7; the D is unclear. The germline CDR1 and CDR2 sequences are MNHEY and SVGEGT. Trimming stripped 0 bases from V and 2 bases from J, with 11 bases between. This CDR3 is 15 amino acids long.

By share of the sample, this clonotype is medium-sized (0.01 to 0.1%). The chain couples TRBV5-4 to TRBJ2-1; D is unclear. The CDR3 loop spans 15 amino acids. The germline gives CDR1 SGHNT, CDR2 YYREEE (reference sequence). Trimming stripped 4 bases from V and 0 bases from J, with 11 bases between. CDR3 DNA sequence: TGTGCCAGCAGCCCTACATCGAGCTCCTACAATGAGCAGTTCTTC. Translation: CASSPTSSSYNEQFF.